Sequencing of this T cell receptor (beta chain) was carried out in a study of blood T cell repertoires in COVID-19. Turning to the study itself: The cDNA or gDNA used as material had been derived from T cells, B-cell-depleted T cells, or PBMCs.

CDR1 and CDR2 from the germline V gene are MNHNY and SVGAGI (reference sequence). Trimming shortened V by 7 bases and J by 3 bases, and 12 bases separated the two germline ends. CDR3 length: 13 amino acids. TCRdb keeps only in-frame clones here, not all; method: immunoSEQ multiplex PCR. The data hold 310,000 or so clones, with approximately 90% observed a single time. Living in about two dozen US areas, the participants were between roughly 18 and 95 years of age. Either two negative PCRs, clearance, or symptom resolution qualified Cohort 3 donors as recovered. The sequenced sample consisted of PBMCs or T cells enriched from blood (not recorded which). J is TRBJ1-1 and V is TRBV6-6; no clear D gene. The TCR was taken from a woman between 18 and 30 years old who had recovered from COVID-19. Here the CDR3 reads CASIRGKDTEAFF. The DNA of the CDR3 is TGTGCCAGCATCCGGGGTAAGGACACTGAAGCTTTCTTT.